The sequence of this T cell receptor beta chain was determined in a study of human T cells and chemical hapten exposure. Time point of the sample: healthy volunteer bleed at 2 weeks. Someone pulled total RNA out of unfractionated whole blood. This CDR3 has 16 amino acids. J was trimmed by 5 bases and V by 0 bases; bases with no gene match: 3. Per the germline V gene, CDR1 is LGHDT and CDR2 is YNNKEL (reference sequence). TCRdb re-derived calls from the RACE reads in MiXCR, one entry per CDR3 protein. This table has about 130,000 distinct CDR3 sequences, approximately 9.1% appearing once. The sequenced sample consisted of whole blood. The receptor's source is a male donor in good health. Some clones in this sample may be carry-over from other donors' samples. The chain links TRBV3-1 to TRBJ2-1; 11 bases align to TRBD2. The CDR3 sequence is CASSQDRGLADNEQFF. The CDR3 DNA follows: TGTGCCAGCAGCCAAGATCGGGGACTAGCGGACAATGAGCAGTTCTTC.